The 23 T cell receptor beta chains below were found in one sample sequenced in a study of control samples from healthy donors and cancer patients. Measured with immunoSEQ multiplex PCR; TCRdb has only the in-frame clones, and not every one. The data show about 140,000 clones, roughly 92% seen once. The specimen sequenced was blood. The receptors derive from a man between 35 and 55 years old in good health.

The rearrangement uses TRBV9 and TRBJ1-3; TRBD1 is a possible D gene (5 bases). CDR3 size: 14 residues. Germline V gives CDR1 SGDLS, CDR2 YYNGEE. Between the trimmed V and J ends, which lost 5 bases and 0 bases, there was a span of 9 bases. For the CDR3, the DNA is TGTGCCAGCAGTCAGGGAAACTCTGGAAACACCATATATTTT. This gives the protein CASSQGNSGNTIYF.

This chain connects TRBV9 to TRBJ2-2, with D perhaps matching TRBD2 (7 bases). CDR1 and CDR2 (germline): SGDLS, YYNGEE. The CDR3 is 15 amino acids. The germline V and J ends were trimmed by 7 bases and 0 bases, with 13 bases remaining between them. CDR3: CASRGADPNTGELFF. In nucleotides, the CDR3 is TGTGCCAGCCGGGGGGCGGACCCGAACACCGGGGAGCTGTTTTTT.

The count of this clone is one. This chain links TRBV27 with TRBJ2-1; TRBD2 matches at 14 bases. The CDR3 spans 16 residues. Germline lookup yields CDR1 MNHEY and CDR2 SMNVEV (reference sequence). The trim removed 4 bases at V and 6 bases at J, leaving 5 bases unmatched. CDR3 sequence: CASSWGLAGVFNEQFF. CDR3 nucleotide sequence: TGTGCCAGCAGTTGGGGACTAGCGGGAGTTTTCAATGAGCAGTTCTTC.

The chain combines TRBV27 with TRBJ1-1; the D is unclear. V was cut by 2 bases and J by 0 bases, with 10 bases left in between. The CDR3 runs 15 residues. Germline lookup yields CDR1 MNHEY and CDR2 SMNVEV (reference sequence). The CDR3 DNA sequence: TGTGCCAGCAGTTTAGTGGGTCGTATGAACACTGAAGCTTTCTTT. Protein product: CASSLVGRMNTEAFF.

This clone is a singleton in its sample. The chain couples TRBV11-1 to TRBJ2-3, with TRBD1 identical over 11 bases. The CDR3 runs 15 residues. Germline V lookup: CDR1 SGHAT, CDR2 FQDESV (reference sequence). V trimming: 5 bases; J trimming: 4 bases; junction bases outside the gene matches: 5. CDR3: CASSLGQGASDTQYF. DNA for the CDR3: TGTGCCAGCAGCCTAGGACAGGGGGCGTCAGATACGCAGTATTTT. The full variable domain, with the rest looked up from reference TRBV11-1 and TRBJ2-3, is EAEVAQSPRYKITEKSQAVAFWCDPISGHATLYWYRQILGQGPELLVQFQDESVVDDSQLPKDRFSAERLKGVDSTLKIQPAELGDSAMYLCASSLGQGASDTQYFGPGTRLTVL.

The V gene is TRBV11-1, the J gene TRBJ1-2; no reliable D call. Between the trimmed V and J ends, which lost 5 bases and 3 bases, there was a span of 16 bases. Germline V gene sequence: CDR1 SGHAT, CDR2 FQDESV (reference sequence). This CDR3 has 15 residues. CDR3 residues: CASSPTLDGDYGYTF. In DNA form, the CDR3 reads TGTGCCAGCAGCCCCACCCTAGACGGCGACTATGGCTACACCTTC.

V gene TRBV5-4 combines with J gene TRBJ1-2; no clear D gene. Per germline, CDR1 SGHNT and CDR2 YYREEE (reference sequence). The CDR3 has 13 amino acids. The V end lost 3 bases, the J end lost 4 bases, and 10 bases lay between the germline ends. The CDR3 DNA is TGTGCCAGCAGCTCGGACGGGATCTATGGCTACACCTTC. As protein: CASSSDGIYGYTF.

This sequence joins TRBV7-9 and TRBJ1-1, with no clear D. The CDR3 spans 13 residues. The V gene's germline CDR1 is SEHNR and CDR2 FQNEAQ (reference sequence). With 6 bases removed from V and 1 base from J, the gap between germline ends came to 9 bases. The CDR3 sequence: CASSPIGNTEAFF. CDR3 nucleotide sequence: TGTGCCAGCAGTCCCATCGGGAACACTGAAGCTTTCTTT.

The chain recombines TRBV28 with TRBJ2-7, with a tentative D call TRBD1 (5 bases). Germline lookup yields CDR1 MDHEN and CDR2 SYDVKM. The CDR3 sequence is 14 residues long. Trimming removed 4 bases at V and 6 bases at J, with 16 bases between. DNA of the CDR3: TGTGCCAGCAGTTCCCAGGGTCCTTCAGCCGAGCAGTACTTC. Translation gives CASSSQGPSAEQYF.

V usage is TRBV7-9 and J usage is TRBJ2-7; D call uncertain. V was trimmed by 6 bases and J by 3 bases, leaving 15 bases between them. CDR1 and CDR2 (germline): SEHNR, FQNEAQ (reference sequence). The CDR3 is 14 amino acids. The CDR3 sequence is CASSPGLGIYEQYF. The CDR3, as DNA: TGTGCCAGCAGTCCCGGATTGGGGATCTACGAGCAGTACTTC.

This clone was found once. The junction differs from germline at one of its ends, possibly a read error. The genes are TRBV9 and TRBJ2-7; D is possibly TRBD2 (6 bases). The CDR3 is made up of 12 amino acids. The germline V gene encodes CDR1 SGDLS and CDR2 YYNGEE. The CDR3 spells CASSVGDGEEAF. CDR3 in DNA: TGTGCCAGCAGCGTAGGCGATGGGGAGGAGGCCTTC.

This chain uses TRBV5-8 with TRBJ2-3, with D perhaps TRBD2 (6 bases). Trimming cost V 0 bases and J 5 bases, with 22 bases left between them. The CDR3 is 18 amino acids. Germline CDR1 and CDR2: SGHTS and YDEGEE. The CDR3 region has the DNA TGTGCCAGCAGCTTGGGCGTCGGGACTCTGAGTATTGGAGATACGCAGTATTTT. Its translation: CASSLGVGTLSIGDTQYF.

The sample holds one count of this clone. This chain connects TRBV28 to TRBJ1-2, with TRBD1 identical over 8 bases. Trimming removed 5 bases from V and 4 bases from J; junction bases left unmatched: 9. The CDR3 totals 15 residues. Germline V gives CDR1 MDHEN, CDR2 SYDVKM. The DNA of the CDR3 is TGTGCCAGCAGTCCCTTGGACAGGGAGGGCTATGGCTACACCTTC. Translating gives CASSPLDREGYGYTF.

The rearrangement joins TRBV9 to TRBJ2-3; D might be TRBD1 (5 bases). The V end lost 3 bases, the J end lost 3 bases, and 14 bases lay between the germline ends. The germline V gene has CDR1 SGDLS and CDR2 YYNGEE. This CDR3 has 15 amino acids. The CDR3 bases are TGTGCCAGCAGCGCCCGACCCAAGGGGACAGATACGCAGTATTTT. It specifies CASSARPKGTDTQYF. The full variable domain, its missing parts supplied by reference TRBV9 and TRBJ2-3, is DSGVTQTPKHLITATGQRVTLRCSPRSGDLSVYWYQQSLDQGLQFLIQYYNGEERAKGNILERFSAQQFPDLHSELNLSSLELGDSALYFCASSARPKGTDTQYFGPGTRLTVL.

The chain carries TRBV5-6 and TRBJ1-2, with TRBD1 matching over 9 bases. The CDR3 spans 16 residues. The germline V gene encodes CDR1 SGHDT and CDR2 YYEEEE. Trimming removed 0 bases from V and 1 base from J; junction bases left unmatched: 4. The CDR3 protein is CASSLADRGFNYGYTF. CDR3 nucleotides: TGTGCCAGCAGCTTGGCGGACAGGGGATTTAACTATGGCTACACCTTC.

This rearrangement joins TRBV13 to TRBJ2-7, with 7 bases lining up with TRBD1. The CDR3 extends over 17 amino acids. Germline trimming cut 4 bases from V and 0 bases from J; bases unmatched to any gene: 12. Per germline, CDR1 PRHDT and CDR2 FYEKMQ (reference sequence). The CDR3 reads CASSSQTQGVSSYEQYF. The CDR3, as DNA: TGTGCCAGCAGCTCCCAGACCCAGGGGGTGTCCTCCTACGAGCAGTACTTC.

This chain links TRBV11-2 with TRBJ1-4; 11 bases are a match to TRBD1. Germline loops: CDR1 SGHAT, CDR2 FQNNGV. The CDR3 contains 15 residues. The V gene end was trimmed by 3 bases and the J gene end by 9 bases; junction bases not matched to a gene: 6. The CDR3 DNA sequence: TGTGCCAGCAGCTTGGACAGGGGGCCAAATCAAAAACTGTTTTTT. Its protein product is CASSLDRGPNQKLFF.

This chain connects TRBV4-1 to TRBJ1-2; D possibly corresponds to TRBD1 (6 bases). V gave up 4 bases and J gave up 6 bases, with 15 bases separating them. CDR1 and CDR2 from the germline V gene are MGHRA and YSYEKL. CDR3 length: 14 residues. The DNA for the CDR3 is TGCGCCAGCAGCCTCCCCGGGACAACGAATGGCTACACCTTC. Protein product: CASSLPGTTNGYTF.

V gene TRBV14 combines with J gene TRBJ2-3; D gene unclear. The CDR3 sequence is 15 residues long. Germline CDR1 is SGHDN and CDR2 is FVKESK. V was trimmed by 0 bases and J by 3 bases, leaving 10 bases between them. Here the CDR3 DNA reads TGTGCCAGCAGCCAAGATATCTGGGCGACAGATACGCAGTATTTT. Translated: CASSQDIWATDTQYF.

The CDR3 coding sequence is TGTGCCAGCAGCACCCCCTGGGGCTACGGGAGGAAGTCTTCCTACAATGAGCAGTTCTTC. Its translation is CASSTPWGYGRKSSYNEQFF. This chain connects TRBV13 to TRBJ2-1, with 7 nucleotides matching TRBD2. After removal of 5 bases from V and 1 base from J, the junction contained 20 bases not matched to a gene. This CDR3 has 20 residues. Germline lookup yields CDR1 PRHDT and CDR2 FYEKMQ (reference sequence).

The J gene is TRBJ2-7, the V gene TRBV7-2, with TRBD1 matching over 9 bases. The CDR3 has 16 residues. Trimming removed 5 bases from V and 3 bases from J; junction bases left unmatched: 11. In germline, CDR1 is SGHTA, CDR2 FQGNSA. The CDR3 DNA follows: TGTGCCAGCAGCCTACGCCGAGGACAGGGGAACTACGAGCAGTACTTC. Its translation: CASSLRRGQGNYEQYF.

This chain links TRBV4-1 with TRBJ1-2; no clear D. The germline V and J ends were trimmed by 1 base and 7 bases, with 7 bases remaining between them. CDR1 and CDR2 from the germline V gene are MGHRA and YSYEKL. This CDR3 spans 12 amino acids. CDR3 loop: CASSQGWGGYTF. The CDR3 coding sequence is TGCGCCAGCAGCCAAGGCTGGGGTGGCTACACCTTC.

This clone was seen only a few times. The chain is built from TRBV10-1 and TRBJ2-2; 7 positions match TRBD2. Germline values: CDR1 WNHNN, CDR2 SYGVQD (reference sequence). V shed 5 bases, J shed 7 bases, and the junction held 4 bases outside the gene matches. The CDR3 runs to 13 residues. Here the CDR3 reads CASSPGRGGELFF. CDR3 bases: TGCGCCAGCAGTCCGGGGAGGGGCGGGGAGCTGTTTTTT.